This T cell receptor (beta chain) was retrieved from a study of T cells after yellow fever vaccination. Findings and limits, study-wide: Shared CD4/CD8 clonotypes were a small share, likely from convergent recombination. When the response was secondary, it was weaker but reached its peak faster, day 5 versus 15.

Note on this clonotype: Its specificity is unknown.

This CDR3 comprises 13 residues. The V end lost 0 bases, the J end lost 8 bases, and 10 bases lay between the germline ends. CDR1 SGHTA and CDR2 FQGNSA come from the germline V gene. In TCRdb, the 5' RACE reads were re-called with MiXCR into one record per CDR3 protein. The repertoire consists of hundreds of thousands of distinct CDR3 sequences, with approximately 19% occurring once and the leading ten covering roughly 19%. The input for sequencing was PBMCs, taken before the yellow fever booster vaccination. V and J are TRBV7-2 and TRBJ1-2; perhaps TRBD1 as D (6 bases). This TCR derives from a young man who received the YFV17D yellow fever vaccine. The CDR3 bases are TGTGCCAGCAGCTTAGCGGGGGCGACGGGCTACACCTTC. Translated: CASSLAGATGYTF.